This TCR beta chain was documented in a study of T cell repertoires in cytomegalovirus infection. Study background: HLA-B-restricted CMV epitopes that are well studied, plus recently identified HLA-C-restricted ones, were used by the study. From public TCR beta signatures came an indication of both CMV infection and matching HLA type. Study-level points and caveats: In two of eight donors, the top clonotype was HLA-C-restricted CMV-specific.

TCRdb used MiXCR to reprocess the reads, holding one entry per CDR3 protein. The sample contains approximately 730,000 distinct CDR3 sequences, around 31% of which appear only once. Germline CDR1 and CDR2: SGHTA and FQGNSA. This CDR3 contains 13 residues. Trimming cost V 5 bases and J 4 bases, with 9 bases left between them. This clonotype was detected ten times or more. What it binds is unknown. The sequence came from a human donor in good health (CMV status not recorded). Some clones in this sample may be carry-over from other donors' samples. This specimen consisted of cultured PBMCs, obtained from culture after CMV antigen stimulation. The chain combines TRBV7-2 with TRBJ2-1; D perhaps matches TRBD1 (6 bases). The CDR3 DNA reads TGTGCCAGCAGCCGAGGACAGTACAATGAGCAGTTCTTC. This encodes CASSRGQYNEQFF.